The 26 T cell receptor beta chains listed next were all sequenced from one sample in a study of response to subunit inactivated influenza vaccine. MiXCR, applied by TCRdb to the RT-PCR reads, yields one record per CDR3 protein. This sample has hundreds of thousands of distinct CDR3 sequences; roughly 27% occur once, and the top ten carry less than 2.5%. The specimen comprised CD4+ T cells sorted from PBMCs, sampled 5 days after vaccination. These receptors came from a man over 45 who received an inactivated influenza vaccine.

The table lists this clonotype with many counts. The chain is built from TRBV5-1 and TRBJ2-2; 7 bases map to TRBD1. The germline V gene has CDR1 SGHRS and CDR2 YFSETQ. J lost 0 bases, V lost 5 bases, and 4 bases had no gene match. This CDR3 spans 15 amino acids. The CDR3 DNA reads TGCGCCAGCAGAAGGACAGGCGCGAACACCGGGGAGCTGTTTTTT. It yields the protein CASRRTGANTGELFF.

This clonotype was found once. The chain couples TRBV12-3 or TRBV12-4 to TRBJ1-1; the D gene is possibly TRBD1 (5 bases). The CDR3 spans 17 residues. Trimming shortened V by 6 bases and J by 0 bases, and 20 bases separated the two germline ends. In DNA form, the CDR3 reads TGTGCCAGCAGCGATCCGGAGACAGCCGAAGTGAACACTGAAGCTTTCTTT. This translates into CASSDPETAEVNTEAFF.

V gene TRBV30 combines with J gene TRBJ1-1; D is uncertain. V lost 2 bases and J 4 bases, leaving 8 bases between the germline ends. The CDR3 length is 12 residues. Germline lookup yields CDR1 GTSNPN and CDR2 SVGIG (reference sequence). CDR3 coding DNA: TGTGCCTGGAGTTTAGGTGTCACTGAAGCTTTCTTT. It translates to CAWSLGVTEAFF. The variable domain in full, with the rest retrieved from reference TRBV30 and TRBJ1-1, is SQTIHQWPATLVQPVGSPLSLECTVEGTSNPNLYWYRQAAGRGLQLLFYSVGIGQISSEVPQNLSASRPQDRQFILSSKKLLLSDSGFYLCAWSLGVTEAFFGQGTRLTVV.

This clonotype was seen a handful of times. V usage is TRBV7-2 and J usage is TRBJ1-6; a weak D match, TRBD1 (6 bases). V lost 0 bases and J lost 10, with 13 bases in between. The CDR3 sequence is 15 residues long. Germline lookup yields CDR1 SGHTA and CDR2 FQGNSA. CDR3 sequence (DNA): TGTGCCAGCAGCTTAGCGGGACAAGGATCCTCACCCCTCCACTTT. Translating gives CASSLAGQGSSPLHF. The full variable domain, rest sourced from reference TRBV7-2 and TRBJ1-6, is GAGVSQSPSNKVTEKGKDVELRCDPISGHTALYWYRQSLGQGLEFLIYFQGNSAPDKSGLPSDRFSAERTGGSVSTLTIQRTQQEDSAVYLCASSLAGQGSSPLHFGNGTRLTVT.

V is TRBV29-1 and J is TRBJ1-1, with 8 bases matching TRBD1. The CDR3 is made up of 14 amino acids. After removal of 3 bases from V and 4 bases from J, the junction contained 7 bases not matched to a gene. Germline V gene data show CDR1 as SQVTM and CDR2 as ANQGSEA. DNA of the CDR3: TGCAGCGTTGAGTGGGACAGGAGCTCCACTGAAGCTTTCTTT. Amino acid sequence: CSVEWDRSSTEAFF.

In its sample, this clonotype was seen a few times. V gene TRBV7-2 combines with J gene TRBJ2-1; 7 bases line up with TRBD1. The CDR3 has 16 residues. From germline, CDR1 is SGHTA and CDR2 FQGNSA. The trim removed 0 bases at V and 5 bases at J, leaving 7 bases unmatched. The DNA for the CDR3 is TGTGCCAGCAGCTTAGCGACAGGGTCTATGCACAATGAGCAGTTCTTC. This sequence encodes CASSLATGSMHNEQFF.

This clonotype was detected only a few times. The V call is TRBV12-3 or TRBV12-4, the J call TRBJ2-3; 7 bases fit TRBD2. Losses at the gene ends were 8 bases for V and 1 base for J; bases not matched to a gene: 9. The CDR3 covers 15 residues. The CDR3 region has the DNA TGTGCCAGCCGCTTAGGCGGGGGAGGCACAGATACGCAGTATTTT. It is translated as CASRLGGGGTDTQYF.

The chain links TRBV4-1 to TRBJ2-2; 8 nucleotides match TRBD1. Germline V lookup: CDR1 MGHRA, CDR2 YSYEKL. The CDR3 extends over 18 amino acids. Unmatched junction bases numbered 10, after V lost 4 bases and J lost 0 bases. Written as DNA, the CDR3 is TGCGCCAGCAGCCGGTGGGGGGCAGGGGGCCCGAACACCGGGGAGCTGTTTTTT. Its translation: CASSRWGAGGPNTGELFF.

In its sample, this clonotype was seen once. The V call is TRBV7-9, the J call TRBJ2-7; the D gene is possibly TRBD1 (5 bases). CDR1 SEHNR and CDR2 FQNEAQ come from the germline V gene (reference sequence). The CDR3 loop spans 15 amino acids. Trimming removed 2 bases from V and 2 bases from J, with 13 bases in between. The DNA of the CDR3 is TGTGCCAGCAGCTTAATTCGAGACAGACCCTACGAGCAGTACTTC. Protein product: CASSLIRDRPYEQYF.

V gene TRBV12-3 or TRBV12-4 combines with J gene TRBJ2-5; D ambiguous. This CDR3 comprises 15 residues. V lost 6 bases and J 1 base, leaving 15 bases between the germline ends. CDR3 sequence reads: CASRPKSRPQETQYF. The DNA of the CDR3 is TGTGCCAGCAGACCGAAAAGTAGACCCCAAGAGACCCAGTACTTC.

This clonotype was counted between two and nine times. The CDR3 spells CASSPVRGWEETQYF. The CDR3 DNA reads TGCGCCAGCAGCCCTGTCCGGGGATGGGAAGAGACCCAGTACTTC. The chain couples TRBV5-1 to TRBJ2-5; D perhaps matches TRBD2 (5 bases). CDR1 and CDR2 from the germline V gene are SGHRS and YFSETQ. Trimming took off 4 bases at V and 3 bases at J, with 16 bases between the two ends. CDR3 length: 15 amino acids.

This chain uses TRBV6-2 or TRBV6-3 with TRBJ1-1; no reliable D call. Trimming shortened V by 6 bases and J by 4 bases, and 6 bases separated the two germline ends. This CDR3 comprises 11 residues. Germline lookup yields CDR1 MNHEY and CDR2 SVGEGT. The CDR3 protein is CASRRGTEAFF. CDR3 in DNA: TGTGCCAGCAGACGTGGCACTGAAGCTTTCTTT.

This clonotype was detected only a few times. This chain uses TRBV20-1 with TRBJ2-2, with a weak D call TRBD2 (5 bases). The CDR3 is 15 amino acids. Looked up from germline, CDR1 is DFQATT and CDR2 is SNEGSKA (reference sequence). Trimming removed 6 bases at V and 5 bases at J, with 19 bases between. The CDR3 protein is CSALRATRTTGELFF. CDR3 DNA: TGCAGTGCGCTGCGGGCTACTCGAACGACCGGGGAGCTGTTTTTT.

This clonotype was counted between two and nine times. The V call is TRBV4-2, the J call TRBJ2-7; TRBD1 agrees at 9 bases. The CDR3 sequence is 16 residues long. V trimming: 4 bases; J trimming: 3 bases; junction bases outside the gene matches: 10. CDR1 and CDR2 from the germline V gene are LGHNA and YNFKEQ. The CDR3 protein is CASSPLTGGKVYEQYF. CDR3 DNA: TGTGCCAGCAGCCCACTGACAGGGGGAAAAGTCTACGAGCAGTACTTC.

This clonotype was seen many times. The chain has TRBV6-5 and TRBJ2-7, with a weak D call TRBD1 (5 bases). The CDR3 consists of 11 residues. Germline CDR1 and CDR2: MNHEY and SVGAGI. Trimming removed 7 bases at V and 3 bases at J, with 7 bases between. CDR3 in amino acids: CASTQGYEQYF. CDR3 sequence (DNA): TGTGCCAGCACGCAGGGCTACGAGCAGTACTTC.

The chain joins TRBV4-2 to TRBJ1-4; D gene unclear. The CDR3 consists of 16 residues. V lost 0 bases, J lost 5 bases, and 13 bases lay in between. The germline CDR1 and CDR2 sequences are LGHNA and YNFKEQ. The chain's CDR3 is CASSQDSGSRNEKLFF. CDR3 DNA: TGTGCCAGCAGCCAAGATTCTGGGTCAAGAAATGAAAAACTGTTTTTT.

The chain couples TRBV18 to TRBJ2-5; either TRBD1 or TRBD2 may supply D (5 bases each). The ends were cut back, 3 bases at V and 5 bases at J, with 13 bases in the middle. Germline assignment: CDR1 KGHSH and CDR2 LQKENI. The CDR3 spans 14 residues. The CDR3 loop reads CASSPAGTEETQYF. The CDR3 nucleotides read TGTGCCAGCTCACCGGCCGGGACGGAGGAGACCCAGTACTTC.

The chain has TRBV6-6 and TRBJ2-7; a possible D gene is TRBD1 (6 bases). Looked up from germline, CDR1 is MNHNY and CDR2 is SVGAGI (reference sequence). The CDR3 length is 12 residues. The V end was cut by 0 bases, the J end by 6 bases, with 6 bases between. In DNA, the CDR3 is TGTGCCAGCAGTTACTCGGACAGCGAGCAGTACTTC. Translated: CASSYSDSEQYF.

The table lists this clonotype with many counts. The V gene is TRBV7-2, the J gene TRBJ2-1; perhaps TRBD2 as D (6 bases). V was pared by 1 base and J by 7 bases, with 17 bases between. CDR1 SGHTA and CDR2 FQGNSA come from the germline V gene. The CDR3 sequence is 16 residues long. The CDR3 here is CASSLDWWRDRNEQFF. For the CDR3, the DNA is TGTGCCAGCAGCTTAGATTGGTGGAGGGATAGGAATGAGCAGTTCTTC.

In this sample, this clonotype turned up many times. V is TRBV7-9 and J is TRBJ2-7; 10 bases are a match to TRBD1. Germline CDR1 and CDR2: SEHNR and FQNEAQ (reference sequence). This CDR3 region has 14 residues. After removal of 4 bases from V and 4 bases from J, the junction contained 4 bases not matched to a gene. The CDR3 loop reads CASSSPGQGYEQYF. The CDR3 nucleotides are TGTGCCAGCAGCTCCCCGGGACAGGGGTACGAGCAGTACTTC.

The sample holds a few counts of this clonotype. The rearrangement links TRBV11-2 to TRBJ2-3; D remains unclear. Germline V gene lookup returns CDR1 SGHAT and CDR2 FQNNGV. Trimming cost V 0 bases and J 9 bases, with 19 bases left between them. The CDR3 is 16 residues long. The CDR3 here is CASSLDTGFGFNTQYF. CDR3 in DNA: TGTGCCAGCAGCTTAGATACCGGATTTGGTTTTAACACGCAGTATTTT.

The V gene is TRBV12-2, the J gene TRBJ2-5; TRBD2 is taken as the D call from the table, unchecked against the DNA. TRBV12-2 is a pseudogene locus. This CDR3 contains 18 residues. The CDR3 DNA follows: TGTGCAAGTCGTCTAGGACTAGCGGGGGTTTATTCACAAGAGACCCAGTACTTC. This translates into CASRLGLAGVYSQETQYF.

This clonotype occurred a few times. The chain has TRBV15 and TRBJ2-3; D not resolved. This CDR3 has 14 residues. From germline, CDR1 is LNHNV and CDR2 YYDKDF (reference sequence). V was shortened by 0 bases and J by 6 bases, with 10 bases between the two germline ends. The CDR3 sequence: CATSRDQPGDTQYF. In DNA form, the CDR3 reads TGTGCCACCAGCAGAGACCAGCCTGGGGATACGCAGTATTTT.

The J gene is TRBJ2-1, the V gene TRBV29-1; 8 bases match TRBD2. Trimming cost V 4 bases and J 7 bases; bases outside gene matches: 6. The germline V gene has CDR1 SQVTM and CDR2 ANQGSEA. The CDR3 has 13 residues. As DNA, the CDR3 is TGCAGCGTTGCCCTAGCGGGTAGTAATGAGCAGTTCTTC. Protein product: CSVALAGSNEQFF.

The chain uses TRBV11-2 and TRBJ2-3, with D hard to call. The CDR3 is 15 residues long. In germline, CDR1 is SGHAT, CDR2 FQNNGV. Deletions cut 0 bases from V and 0 bases from J, with 7 bases between. The DNA of the CDR3 is TGTGCCAGCAGCTTAGAACCGGACAGCACAGATACGCAGTATTTT. It translates to CASSLEPDSTDTQYF.

This clonotype was observed many times. The junction shows a germline mismatch at one end, possibly a read error. This chain connects TRBV7-2 to TRBJ2-3; 9 nucleotides agree with TRBD2. The V gene's germline CDR1 is SGHTA and CDR2 FQGNSA. CDR3 length equals 15 residues. CDR3 DNA: TGTGCCAGCAGCCTCGCCGGGACTAGCATAGATACGCAGTATTTT. It codes for CASSLAGTSIDTQYF.